The 18 T cell receptor beta chains listed next were all sequenced from one sample in a study of shared clonotypes between healthy human individuals. Measured with immunoSEQ multiplex PCR; TCRdb has only the in-frame clones, and not every one. The table shows about a million clones, with 60% to 85% occurring only once. Material: memory CD4+ T cells from PBMCs. The subset is: CD45RA-negative fraction. Receptors were obtained from a man between 18 and 35 years old in good health. Some clones in this sample may be carry-over from other donors' samples.

The V gene is TRBV5-1, the J gene TRBJ1-1; tentative D call: TRBD1 (5 bases). The CDR3 extends over 15 amino acids. Per the germline V gene, CDR1 is SGHRS and CDR2 is YFSETQ. V gave up 0 bases and J gave up 5 bases, with 14 bases separating them. CDR3 sequence (DNA): TGCGCCAGCAGCTTGGATGGTCAGGGAGGTACTGAAGCTTTCTTT. Encoded protein: CASSLDGQGGTEAFF.

The sample holds one count of this clone. Other DNA sequences within the sample encode an identical CDR3. The chain combines TRBV5-1 with TRBJ2-1; TRBD2 aligns across 9 bases. The V and J ends lost 4 bases and 0 bases, in that order; junction bases with no gene match: 5. The CDR3 contains 16 residues. Germline V lookup: CDR1 SGHRS, CDR2 YFSETQ. Here the CDR3 DNA reads TGCGCCAGCAGCCCCGATAGCGGGAGCTCCTACAATGAGCAGTTCTTC. Translated: CASSPDSGSSYNEQFF. Variable domain in full (rest from reference TRBV5-1 and TRBJ2-1): KAGVTQTPRYLIKTRGQQVTLSCSPISGHRSVSWYQQTPGQGLQFLFEYFSETQRNKGNFPGRFSGRQFSNSRSEMNVSTLELGDSALYLCASSPDSGSSYNEQFFGPGTRLTVL.

On this clone itself: This specimen includes other DNA sequences encoding the same CDR3. This sequence joins TRBV20-1 and TRBJ2-5; weak D call: TRBD2 (6 bases). Germline CDR1 and CDR2: DFQATT and SNEGSKA (reference sequence). Trimming cost V 6 bases and J 3 bases, with 8 bases left between them. This CDR3 is 11 amino acids long. DNA of the CDR3: TGCAGTGCCGCGGGGAAAGAGACCCAGTACTTC. Translation gives CSAAGKETQYF.

V and J are TRBV23-1 and TRBJ2-3, with no clear D. TRBV23-1 is labeled an ORF, and its function is uncertain. V was clipped by 7 bases and J by 4 bases, with 9 bases between them. This CDR3 is 12 amino acids long. The chain's CDR3 is CASTPGADTQYF. The DNA of the CDR3 is TGCGCCAGCACCCCGGGTGCAGATACGCAGTATTTT.

The V call is TRBV5-4, the J call TRBJ2-5; D might be TRBD2 (6 bases). The CDR3 loop spans 15 amino acids. The germline V gene encodes CDR1 SGHNT and CDR2 YYREEE (reference sequence). The V gene lost 3 bases and the J gene lost 5 bases, with 17 bases spanning the gap. The CDR3 sequence is CASSSVGGLRETQYF. The CDR3 DNA reads TGTGCCAGCAGCTCCGTGGGGGGACTGAGGGAGACCCAGTACTTC.

V usage is TRBV6-5 and J usage is TRBJ2-2, with 8 bases fitting TRBD2. Germline CDR1 reads MNHEY; CDR2 reads SVGAGI. Losses at the gene ends were 4 bases for V and 4 bases for J; bases not matched to a gene: 8. The CDR3 contains 16 residues. For the CDR3, the DNA is TGTGCCAGCAGTTCAAAGCGGGAGCTGCGCACCGGGGAGCTGTTTTTT. Translation gives CASSSKRELRTGELFF.

The chain combines TRBV7-8 with TRBJ1-4; 10 bases are a match to TRBD1. CDR3 length: 15 amino acids. Losses at the gene ends were 5 bases for V and 8 bases for J; bases not matched to a gene: 8. Germline CDR1 and CDR2: SGHVS and FQNEAQ. In DNA, the CDR3 is TGTGCCAGCAGCCAGACAGGGGGCAGGCAGGAAAAACTGTTTTTT. Its translation is CASSQTGGRQEKLFF.

V is TRBV14 and J is TRBJ2-3; unclear D gene. Germline-derived CDR1 and CDR2 are SGHDN and FVKESK. The CDR3 loop spans 16 amino acids. V was trimmed by 3 bases and J by 4 bases, leaving 17 bases between them. The CDR3 reads CASSHGPGLTPDTQYF. The CDR3 DNA follows: TGTGCCAGCAGCCACGGCCCGGGCCTCACCCCAGATACGCAGTATTTT.

The chain links TRBV6-1 to TRBJ1-1; D might be TRBD1 (5 bases). The germline V gene encodes CDR1 MNHNS and CDR2 SASEGT. The CDR3 spans 16 residues. V was cut by 4 bases and J by 1 base, with 16 bases left in between. This CDR3 reads CASSGSSGTTNTEAFF. The CDR3 DNA follows: TGTGCCAGCAGTGGTTCTTCCGGGACGACGAACACTGAAGCTTTCTTT.

The chain couples TRBV6-5 to TRBJ2-7; 9 bases map to TRBD1. There are 13 residues in the CDR3. Germline V gene lookup returns CDR1 MNHEY and CDR2 SVGAGI. The V gene end was trimmed by 6 bases and the J gene end by 5 bases; junction bases not matched to a gene: 5. CDR3 amino acids: CASSLGQGNEQYF. The CDR3 DNA reads TGTGCCAGCAGCCTGGGACAGGGTAACGAGCAGTACTTC.

This chain uses TRBV5-4 with TRBJ1-1; TRBD1 is a possible D gene (5 bases). The CDR3 loop spans 14 amino acids. V was pared by 2 bases and J by 4 bases, with 12 bases between. Germline V gene data show CDR1 as SGHNT and CDR2 as YYREEE (reference sequence). The CDR3 is CASSFAGLVTEAFF. For the CDR3, the DNA is TGTGCCAGCAGCTTTGCAGGGCTTGTCACTGAAGCTTTCTTT.

This clone has ten or more counts. CDR3 protein: CAWNWGADSPLHF. CDR3 sequence (DNA): TGTGCCTGGAATTGGGGGGCGGATTCACCCCTCCACTTT. V and J are TRBV30 and TRBJ1-6, with a possible D match to TRBD1 (6 bases). V was pared by 4 bases and J by 8 bases, with 12 bases between. This CDR3 contains 13 residues. Germline V lookup: CDR1 GTSNPN, CDR2 SVGIG (reference sequence).

This chain uses TRBV10-2 with TRBJ2-2; D gene unclear. This CDR3 is 15 amino acids long. Between the trimmed V and J ends, which lost 5 bases and 8 bases, there was a span of 18 bases. The V gene's germline CDR1 is WSHSY and CDR2 SAAADI. The CDR3 DNA reads as TGCGCCAGCAGTAAGATCAGCGCCTCAACAGGGGAGCTGTTTTTT. Its translation: CASSKISASTGELFF.

V usage is TRBV5-4 and J usage is TRBJ2-2; 10 nucleotides line up with TRBD1. Trimming at V came to 3 bases and at J to 1 base, leaving 6 bases not matched to a gene. The CDR3 consists of 17 residues. The germline gives CDR1 SGHNT, CDR2 YYREEE (reference sequence). In DNA form, the CDR3 reads TGTGCCAGCAGCTCCAGACAGGGGGCTTTGAACACCGGGGAGCTGTTTTTT. This translates into CASSSRQGALNTGELFF.

This chain joins TRBV7-3 and TRBJ2-5; possible D gene TRBD1, 5 bases. The germline CDR1 and CDR2 sequences are SGHTA and FQGTGA. The CDR3 runs 15 residues. Trimming removed 5 bases at V and 5 bases at J, with 18 bases between. CDR3 coding DNA: TGTGCCAGCAGCCCAGGTGGACACTTGCTTGAGACCCAGTACTTC. Protein: CASSPGGHLLETQYF.

This clone came up many times. This sequence joins TRBV18 and TRBJ1-1; 7 bases are a match to TRBD1. CDR1 and CDR2 (germline): KGHSH, LQKENI. There are 17 residues in the CDR3. After removal of 3 bases from V and 1 base from J, the junction contained 11 bases not matched to a gene. The CDR3 is CASSPLDRNKPNTEAFF. CDR3 nucleotides: TGTGCCAGCTCACCCTTGGACAGGAATAAACCGAACACTGAAGCTTTCTTT.

About this clone: Other DNA sequences from this sample encode an identical CDR3 as well. The gene calls are TRBV2 and TRBJ2-5, with TRBD2 matching 10 bases. This CDR3 has 14 amino acids. J was trimmed by 3 bases and V by 6 bases; bases with no gene match: 4. Germline CDR1 and CDR2: SNHLY and FYNNEI. CDR3 coding DNA: TGTGCCAGCAGCGGTACTAGCGGGAAAGAGACCCAGTACTTC. Translating gives CASSGTSGKETQYF.

The chain combines TRBV5-6 with TRBJ2-7, with 7 nucleotides matching TRBD1. J was trimmed by 6 bases and V by 0 bases; bases with no gene match: 9. CDR3 length: 15 residues. Germline assignment: CDR1 SGHDT and CDR2 YYEEEE. This CDR3 is CASSLDLGQNLEQYF. For the CDR3, the DNA is TGTGCCAGCAGCTTGGACCTGGGACAGAACCTCGAGCAGTACTTC.